This T cell receptor beta chain emerged from a study of T cell responses to AZD1222 COVID-19 vaccine (dated by TCRdb to the early 2020s). Notes on the research overall: AZD1222 recipients with second doses at about 4 weeks or about 12 weeks were pooled, because spike-specific TCR depth and breadth did not differ between schedules. TCR sequencing covered more than 230 trial participants: some 210 given two doses of AZD1222 and 26 given two doses of MenACWY control vaccine. Trial participants were enrolled by age into 18-55, 56-69 and 70-plus year subgroups, with about 150, 28 and 57 TCR-sequenced participants respectively. Here is what the overall study found, with its caveats: In the small 56-69-year group, the increase in depth fell short of significance, most likely because of low power. Spike-specific TCR breadth and depth rose significantly after two AZD1222 doses compared with day 0 and with MenACWY recipients. Only six AZD1222 recipients were SARS-CoV-2 seropositive at baseline, limiting conclusions about previously exposed vaccinees. Because no samples from the day 14 peak response were available, repertoires could be characterized only after the peak T cell response. Participants were mostly white British, with more females than males. The authors suggested clonal diversity may have been underestimated. Reportedly, almost half of the unique spike-specific TCRs recognized epitopes lying outside the regions that are mutated in the B.1.351 and B.1.1.7 variants. CD4 TCRs associated with the vaccine covered the entire spike protein, and the dominant responses were in regions 160-218 and 743-854.

Deletion took 8 bases off V and 0 bases off J, with a span of 11 bases between the germline ends. CDR3 length: 14 amino acids, cysteine to phenylalanine. The DNA shown is the 42-base CDR3, in frame from base 1. For CDR1 and CDR2, the germline V gene lists MDHEN and SYDVKM. Sample time point, as interpreted from the label and publication: baseline before first vaccination. Samples from vaccinated people were obtained from the UK trials COV001 and COV002, which included a single-blind randomized controlled phase 2/3 trial of AZD1222 (ChAdOx1 nCoV-19) in healthy adults. For TCRbeta chain sequencing, PBMC samples from trial participants were taken at day 0 and at day 28 after the second dose. Points on this clone: The antigen it binds to is not known. Nothing much larger sits one base from this clone, and base qualities are not available.

The CDR3 regions of human TCRbeta chains were analyzed by immunosequencing. The paper's processing steps were these. Repertoire TCRs were matched against a reference library of SARS-CoV-2-specific TCRs generated with the MIRA antigen-specificity platform. Breadth was defined as the fraction of unique TCRs that were SARS-CoV-2-associated, and depth was defined as the fraction of total T cells that were SARS-CoV-2-associated. Using the MIRA data, each spike-specific TCR was mapped to the spike region that the TCR reacts to and placed in a CD4 or CD8 class. Log10-transformed breadth and depth values were compared by one-way ANOVA with Sidak's multiple comparisons tests. The immuneACCESS repertoire file appears here via TCRdb, limited to in-frame rearrangements. These files lack a portion of the clones; in checked studies, under half of the deficit traces to unresolved V genes, and the cause of the others is not known. The V and J calls and clone size are taken from that table; D and trimming were inferred from the DNA. This sample lists 170,000 or so clones; around nine tenths were detected once. The ten top clones hold approximately 2.9% of the sample.

The clonotype originates from an adult in good health. This sequence uses TRBV28 and TRBJ2-1; matching of 6 bases hints at TRBD1 as the D gene. The sequences come from peripheral blood, collected on day 0 of AZD1222 vaccination. The base sequence is TGTGCCAGCGATAGGGGGTACTCCTACAATGAGCAGTTCTTC. This codes for CASDRGYSYNEQFF.